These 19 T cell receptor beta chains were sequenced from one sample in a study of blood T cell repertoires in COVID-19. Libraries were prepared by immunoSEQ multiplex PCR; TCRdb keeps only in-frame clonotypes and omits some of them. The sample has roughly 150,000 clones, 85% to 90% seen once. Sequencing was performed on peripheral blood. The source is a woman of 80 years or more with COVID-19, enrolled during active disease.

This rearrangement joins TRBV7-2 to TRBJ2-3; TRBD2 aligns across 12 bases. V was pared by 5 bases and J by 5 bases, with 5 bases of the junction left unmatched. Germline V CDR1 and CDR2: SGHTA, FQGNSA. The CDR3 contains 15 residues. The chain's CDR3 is CASSASGRGKDTQYF. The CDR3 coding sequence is TGTGCCAGCAGCGCTAGCGGGAGGGGTAAAGATACGCAGTATTTT.

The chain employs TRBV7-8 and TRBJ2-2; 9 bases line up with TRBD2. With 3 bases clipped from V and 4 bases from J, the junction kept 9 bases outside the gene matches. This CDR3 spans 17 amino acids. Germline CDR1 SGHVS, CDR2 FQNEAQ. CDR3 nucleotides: TGTGCCAGCAGCTTCGTAGGCGGGAGGGGTGCCACCGGGGAGCTGTTTTTT. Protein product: CASSFVGGRGATGELFF.

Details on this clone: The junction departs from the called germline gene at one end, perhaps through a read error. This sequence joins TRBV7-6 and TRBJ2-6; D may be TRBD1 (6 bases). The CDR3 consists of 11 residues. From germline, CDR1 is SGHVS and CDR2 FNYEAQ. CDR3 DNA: TGTGCCAGCAGCTTCGGACAGACCTTTGCTTTC. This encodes CASSFGQTFAF.

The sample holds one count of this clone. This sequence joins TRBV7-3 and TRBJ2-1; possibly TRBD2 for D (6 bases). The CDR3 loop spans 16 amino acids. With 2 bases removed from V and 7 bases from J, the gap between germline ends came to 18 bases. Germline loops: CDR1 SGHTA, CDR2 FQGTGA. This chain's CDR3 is CASSLGPLATGNEQFF. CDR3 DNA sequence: TGTGCCAGCAGCTTAGGCCCACTAGCAACTGGTAATGAGCAGTTCTTC.

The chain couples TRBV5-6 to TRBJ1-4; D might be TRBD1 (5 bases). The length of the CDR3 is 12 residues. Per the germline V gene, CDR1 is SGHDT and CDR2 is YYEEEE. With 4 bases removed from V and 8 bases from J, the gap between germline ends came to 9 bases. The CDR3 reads CASSQGSEKLFF. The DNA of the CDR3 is TGTGCCAGCAGCCAGGGATCCGAAAAACTGTTTTTT.

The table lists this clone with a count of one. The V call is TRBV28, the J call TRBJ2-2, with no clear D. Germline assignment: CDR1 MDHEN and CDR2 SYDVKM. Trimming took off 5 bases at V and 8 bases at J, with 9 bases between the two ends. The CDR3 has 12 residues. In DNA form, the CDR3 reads TGTGCCAGCAGTCTACCCGAGGGGGAGCTGTTTTTT. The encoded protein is CASSLPEGELFF.

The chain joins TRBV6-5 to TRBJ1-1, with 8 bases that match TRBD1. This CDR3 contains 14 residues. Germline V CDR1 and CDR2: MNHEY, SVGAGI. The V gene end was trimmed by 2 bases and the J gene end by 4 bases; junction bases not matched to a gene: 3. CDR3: CASSYGTGGTEAFF. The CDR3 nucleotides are TGTGCCAGCAGTTACGGGACAGGAGGCACTGAAGCTTTCTTT.

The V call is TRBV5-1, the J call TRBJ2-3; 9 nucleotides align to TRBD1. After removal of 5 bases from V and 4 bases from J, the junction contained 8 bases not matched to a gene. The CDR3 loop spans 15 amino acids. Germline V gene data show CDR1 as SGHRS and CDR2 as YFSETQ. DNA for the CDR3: TGCGCCAGCAGGTCCGGGACAGGGTCGGCAGATACGCAGTATTTT. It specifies CASRSGTGSADTQYF.

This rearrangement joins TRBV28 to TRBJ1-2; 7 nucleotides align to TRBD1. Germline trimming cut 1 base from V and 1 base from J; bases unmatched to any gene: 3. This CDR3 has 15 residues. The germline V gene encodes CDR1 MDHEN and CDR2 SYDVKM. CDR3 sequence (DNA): TGTGCCAGCAGTTTATCGGCAGGGGGTAACTATGGCTACACCTTC. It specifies CASSLSAGGNYGYTF.

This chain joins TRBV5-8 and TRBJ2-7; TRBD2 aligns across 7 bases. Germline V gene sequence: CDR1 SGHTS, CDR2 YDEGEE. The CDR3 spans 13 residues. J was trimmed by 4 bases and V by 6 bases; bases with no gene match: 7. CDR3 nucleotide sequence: TGTGCCAGCACCTCAGGGAGGGTGTACGAGCAGTACTTC. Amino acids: CASTSGRVYEQYF. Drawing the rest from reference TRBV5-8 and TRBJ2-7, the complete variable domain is EAGVTQSPTHLIKTRGQQATLRCSPISGHTSVYWYQQALGLGLQFLLWYDEGEERNRGNFPPRFSGRQFPNYSSELNVNALELEDSALYLCASTSGRVYEQYFGPGTRLTVT.

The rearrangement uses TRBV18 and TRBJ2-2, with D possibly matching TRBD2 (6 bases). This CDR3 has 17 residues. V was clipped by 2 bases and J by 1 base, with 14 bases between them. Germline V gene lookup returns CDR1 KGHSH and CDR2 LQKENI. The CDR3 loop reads CASSPKTLAGNTGELFF. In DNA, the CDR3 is TGTGCCAGCTCACCAAAAACACTAGCAGGGAACACCGGGGAGCTGTTTTTT.

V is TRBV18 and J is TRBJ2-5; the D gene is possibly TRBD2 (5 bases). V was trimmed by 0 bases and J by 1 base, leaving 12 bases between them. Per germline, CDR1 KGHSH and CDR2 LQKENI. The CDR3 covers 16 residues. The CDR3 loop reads CASSPPWGAGQETQYF. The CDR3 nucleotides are TGTGCCAGCTCACCACCTTGGGGAGCCGGCCAAGAGACCCAGTACTTC.

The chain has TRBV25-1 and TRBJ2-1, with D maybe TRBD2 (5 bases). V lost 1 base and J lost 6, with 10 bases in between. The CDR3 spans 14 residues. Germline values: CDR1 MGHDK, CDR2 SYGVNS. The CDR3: CASSESVGVNEQFF. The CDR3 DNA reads TGTGCCAGCAGTGAATCGGTGGGAGTCAATGAGCAGTTCTTC.

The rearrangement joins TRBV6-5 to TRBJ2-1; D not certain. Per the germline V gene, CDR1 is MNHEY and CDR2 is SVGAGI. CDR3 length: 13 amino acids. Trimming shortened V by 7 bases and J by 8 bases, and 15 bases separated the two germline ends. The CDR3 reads CASTPWSLHEQFF. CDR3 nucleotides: TGTGCCAGCACCCCATGGAGTCTCCATGAGCAGTTCTTC.

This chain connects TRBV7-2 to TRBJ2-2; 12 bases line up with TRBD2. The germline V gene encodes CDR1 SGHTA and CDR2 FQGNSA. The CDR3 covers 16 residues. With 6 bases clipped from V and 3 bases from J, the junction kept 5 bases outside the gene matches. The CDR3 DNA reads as TGTGCCAGCAGACCCCGACTAGCGGGAGACACCGGGGAGCTGTTTTTT. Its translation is CASRPRLAGDTGELFF.

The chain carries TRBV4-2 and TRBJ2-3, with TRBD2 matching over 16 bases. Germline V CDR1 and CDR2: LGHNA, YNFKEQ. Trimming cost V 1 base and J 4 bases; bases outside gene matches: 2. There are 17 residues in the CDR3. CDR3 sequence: CASSQGGTSGRADTQYF. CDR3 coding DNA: TGTGCCAGCAGCCAAGGGGGGACTAGCGGGAGGGCAGATACGCAGTATTTT.

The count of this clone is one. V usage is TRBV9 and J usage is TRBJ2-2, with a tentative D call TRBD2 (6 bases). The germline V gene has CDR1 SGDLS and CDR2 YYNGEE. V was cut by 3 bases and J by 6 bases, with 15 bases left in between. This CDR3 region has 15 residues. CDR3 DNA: TGTGCCAGCAGCGGCCGGGACTGGAGCGCCGGGGAGCTGTTTTTT. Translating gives CASSGRDWSAGELFF.

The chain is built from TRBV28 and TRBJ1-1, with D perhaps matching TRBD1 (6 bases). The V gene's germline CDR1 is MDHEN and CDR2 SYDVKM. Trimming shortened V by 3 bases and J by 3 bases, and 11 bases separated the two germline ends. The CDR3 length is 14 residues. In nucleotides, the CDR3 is TGTGCCAGCAGTTTGGAAGGGGGTTACACTGAAGCTTTCTTT. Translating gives CASSLEGGYTEAFF.

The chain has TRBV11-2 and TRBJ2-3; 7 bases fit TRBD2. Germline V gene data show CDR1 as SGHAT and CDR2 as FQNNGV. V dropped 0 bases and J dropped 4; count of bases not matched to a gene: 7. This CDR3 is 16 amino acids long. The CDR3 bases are TGTGCCAGCAGCTTAGACGGGAGGTCCGGGGCAGATACGCAGTATTTT. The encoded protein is CASSLDGRSGADTQYF.